This T cell receptor (beta chain) was captured by sequencing in a study of cytomegalovirus exposure and HLA in healthy donors (dated by TCRdb to the late 2010s). Regarding the complete study: An earlier analysis of roughly 500 of the donors reported under 300 Gb of sequence data and approximately 120 million unique TCR beta sequences obtained from approximately 180 million T cells. The later analysis used no new phenotypic data to find candidate immune exposures, relying instead on TCR beta sequences and their occurrence across donors. A later analysis re-examined previously published TCR beta repertoires from more than 550 donors and added high-resolution HLA genotyping to investigate patterns of TCR occurrence. A separate validation cohort of roughly 120 different subjects was used in addition to the 666-subject first cohort. Of the approximately 400 genotyped donors, roughly 85% fell in the genetic ancestry cluster associated with self-reported Caucasian donors. An early release covering 500 to 750 HLA-typed donors comprised around 300 gigabases of sequencing data and tens of millions of unique TCR sequences. Donor age, sex, ethnicity and CMV serostatus were compiled together with the repertoire data. The study aimed to test whether cataloging public T cell receptors could reveal signatures of past pathogen exposure. The study profiled the T cell repertoires of under 700 subjects by immunosequencing and related them to cytomegalovirus serostatus. To predict cytomegalovirus infection status, the study brought together high-throughput TCR immunosequencing, statistical association of individual TCRs with disease status, and machine learning. HLA typing covered class I and class II loci at four-digit resolution. About five DR-DQ haplotypes were treated as single units for association and clustering because of strong linkage in the cohort. All discovery cohort repertoires had been generated using a single sequencing platform. The number of donors typed differed by locus, with roughly 620-630 for A, B, C, DRB1 and DQB1, around 520 for DQA1, 606 for DPA1, and under 490 for DPB1. A later genetic analysis took genome-wide SNP genotypes for about 55% of the roughly 670 donors and used that subset as a discovery cohort. In an earlier analysis of over 550 of the donors, high-throughput TCR beta sequencing was used to judge whether each TCR beta V gene segment behaved as functional or pseudogenic. Among 300 to 500 genotyped donors of the cohort, an average of about 220,000 unique TCR beta nucleotide sequences was sequenced per donor, of which about 18% were non-productive.

The cohort consisted of approximately 690 healthy bone marrow donors. All cohort members were sampled while nominally healthy, although unrecorded immune exposures were likely present. The donor tested CMV seropositive and was one of the 289 seropositive cohort members. Every donor gave a peripheral blood sample, and the peripheral blood mononuclear cells from that sample were used for TCR beta sequencing. Genomic DNA extraction from the blood cell samples was performed with the Qiagen DNeasy Blood Extraction Kit. Counted from cysteine to phenylalanine, this CDR3 has 14 amino acids. The only DNA kept is the CDR3, 42 bases in frame from the first base. Via the germline V gene, CDR1 is SQVTM and CDR2 ANQGSEA. For this chain, trimming is 6 bases at the V end and 1 base at the J end, and the number of junction bases without a gene match is 8. The investigation overall reported the following: Roughly uniform sequencing depth across donors was assumed in presence/absence analyses, although this assumption may not hold. Some IMGT-functional V segments, including TRBV6-2 and TRBV6-3, could not be told apart with the 87-base-pair reads, so those segments were excluded. Compared with the roughly 720-donor mean, donors in an Asian-associated ancestry cluster had fewer N-insertions in productive TCRs, according to a later genetic analysis. In this cohort, only TCR beta chains were sequenced, and detectable features were limited by the absence of alpha or paired-chain data. A later analysis reported that several top co-occurrence clusters appeared linked to parvovirus B19, influenza, CMV and Epstein-Barr virus. The earlier analysis of 587 of the donors excluded 15 to 20 rarely observed V segments, including chromosome 9 orphons, because counts were too low. The only immune exposure information available for the cohort was CMV serostatus. In a later analysis, HLA-associated TCR beta chains were found to be more clonally expanded and to have lower generation probabilities than equally common non-associated chains. Because HLA typing was missing for some donors at each locus, association tests included only the typed subset. In a later analysis, TCR association rates were found to vary across HLA loci, with the most associated TCRs seen for DRB1 alleles and the fewest for HLA-C alleles. V-gene and J-gene trimming of TCR beta chains was associated with a missense DCLRE1C variant in a later genetic analysis, and the association was replicated in an independent cohort. A further reported finding was that TCR beta sequences accurately predicted the HLA-A and HLA-B alleles for most subjects in the first cohort. The classifier was reported to diagnose cytomegalovirus status with high specificity and sensitivity in both the original cohort and the validation cohort. In vitro tests confirmed that a few of the cytomegalovirus-associated TCR beta chains recognize cytomegalovirus antigens. Strong co-occurrence of HLA alleles, especially DR and DQ, made assigning TCR associations to individual alleles difficult. In a later analysis, 15,000 to 20,000 TCR beta sequences were associated with specific HLA alleles at a false discovery rate of 0.05. A total of roughly 160 TCR beta chains were listed by the study as associated with cytomegalovirus. Correlated functional status among segregating V segments might be attributable to linkage disequilibrium, but an unknown experimental factor could not be ruled out. A group of highly shared sequence variants was considered likely to be a technical artifact of the sequencing pipeline. Most TCR sequences were seen in very few donors, while some public TCRs were found in many individuals. Most CMV-associated TCR beta chains appeared to be HLA-restricted in a later analysis, and the HLA associations seemed to be driven largely by CMV exposure. According to the authors, the approach could potentially be generalized to other disease states and immunological phenotypes. Broadly in line with IMGT annotations, most TCR beta V segments showed up in productive rearrangements about 87% or about 30% of the time in an earlier analysis of several hundred of the donors.

The library was produced with the immunoSEQ multiplex PCR assay. For the multiplex PCR, a mixture combining 60 forward primers for TCR Vbeta segments and 13 reverse primers for TCR Jbeta segments was used. A multiplex PCR assay on genomic DNA amplified the CDR3 region of rearranged TCR beta genes. On the Illumina HiSeq System, the amplified TCR beta libraries were sequenced as 87-base-pair reads. The published analysis was carried out like this. In a later analysis, around 80 million unique TCR beta chains were counted across the roughly 610 repertoires, and roughly 11 million of these chains were shared by at least two donors. To remove PCR and sequencing errors, raw reads were error-corrected and collapsed into unique sequences using a nearest-neighbor algorithm that merged closely related sequences. Alignment of CDR3 sequences to IMGT reference sequences was used to assign V, D and J gene segments. For a sequence to be retained, a match of at least six nucleotides to both a V gene segment and a J gene segment was required. A rearrangement was called productive if the CDR3 had no stop codons and remained in frame with V and J, and every other rearrangement was called non-productive. Following IMGT convention, CDR3 was defined as the stretch from the second conserved V-encoded cysteine to the conserved J-encoded phenylalanine. The earlier analysis of fewer than 700 of the donors excluded sequences that lacked an unambiguous match to a single V gene segment. An earlier analysis of approximately 590 of the donors called V segments functional above 56.7% productive rearrangements and segregating when the between-donor standard deviation exceeded 5%. To diagnose cytomegalovirus status from the catalog of TCR beta chain sequences, a statistical classification framework was built. V and J gene assignment, in a later analysis, came from comparing TCR nucleotide sequences with IMGT/GENE-DB human TR gene sequences. In a later analysis, CDR3 sequences and most-parsimonious VDJ recombination scenarios were assigned using the TCRdist pipeline. In a later analysis, each TCR beta chain was defined by its CDR3 amino acid sequence together with its V-gene family, and reads lacking a unique V-gene family were excluded. To address suspected cross-contamination and a sequencing artifact, a later analysis removed 592 highly shared, low-generation-probability nucleotide sequences. A later analysis calculated a clonal expansion index for each public chain from normalized within-repertoire ranks of inferred template counts. A later analysis computed generation probabilities with a VDJ recombination model fitted to out-of-frame rearrangements, and checked the results against IGoR. In a later analysis, hypergeometric tests were used to score TCR-TCR, TCR-HLA and TCR-CMV co-occurrence, with a repertoire-size bias correction applied to TCR pairs. False discovery rates were estimated in a later analysis by permuting HLA or CMV assignments 20 times. In a later analysis, co-occurring TCRs were grouped using DBSCAN, with TCRdist sequence similarity added in when clustering inside HLA-allele-positive subsets. Repertoires with fewer than 30,000 or more than 120,000 public chains were left out of co-occurrence clustering, as were roughly five repertoires with anomalous nucleotide sharing. TCRdb carries this immuneACCESS record with in-frame sequences only. Its versions omit some clonotypes, under half of them owing to an unresolved V gene in the studies checked, with the rest unexplained. The D gene and trimming were derived from the DNA, and the V and J assignments and clone size from that table. This sample has roughly 100,000 clones in its table, and 76% of those were observed once. The top ten constitute more than 5% of the sample.

This clone appeared once. It lacks a known antigen. Within one base of it there is no much larger clone, and no base qualities were kept. The chain couples TRBV29-1 to TRBJ1-2; TRBD1 fits 7 bases in the junction. The source of this sequence is a man aged 30 to 39 in good health and CMV-seropositive. Specimen: PBMCs. The DNA is TGCAGCGTGGCCGACAGGGCCCTTAACTATGGCTACACCTTC. This sequence encodes CSVADRALNYGYTF.